This T cell receptor beta chain was recorded in a study of cytomegalovirus exposure and HLA in healthy donors. Overall study findings and caveats: Available immune exposure information covered CMV serostatus only. Presence/absence comparisons presumed near-even sequencing depth among donors. It was likely that a cluster of highly shared sequence variants was a sequencing artifact.

Use of 60 Vbeta and 13 Jbeta primers characterized the PCR. Sequencing used immunoSEQ multiplex PCR; TCRdb keeps in-frame clones, though not all of them. The sample records under 200,000 clones, roughly four fifths being singletons. On this clone: What it binds is not known.

V was clipped by 3 bases and J by 6 bases; unmatched bases: 18. Germline-derived CDR1 and CDR2 are MGHRA and YSYEKL. This CDR3 spans 18 amino acids. This clonotype originated in a male donor in good health and CMV-seropositive. The sample comprised PBMCs. V is TRBV4-1 and J is TRBJ1-1; 8 bases map to TRBD1. The CDR3 loop is CASSQNRAGGVNVPEAFF. CDR3 nucleotides: TGCGCCAGCAGCCAGAACCGCGCAGGGGGCGTGAATGTCCCTGAAGCTTTCTTT.